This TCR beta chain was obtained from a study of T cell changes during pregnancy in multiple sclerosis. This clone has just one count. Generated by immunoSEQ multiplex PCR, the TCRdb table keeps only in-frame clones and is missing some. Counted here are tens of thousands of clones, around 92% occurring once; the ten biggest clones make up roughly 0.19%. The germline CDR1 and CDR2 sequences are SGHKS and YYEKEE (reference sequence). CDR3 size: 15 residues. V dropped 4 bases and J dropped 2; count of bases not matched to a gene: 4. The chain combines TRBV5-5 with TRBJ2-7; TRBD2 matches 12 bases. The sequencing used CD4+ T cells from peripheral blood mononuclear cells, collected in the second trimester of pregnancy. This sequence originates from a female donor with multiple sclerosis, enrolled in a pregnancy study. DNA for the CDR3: TGTGCCAGCAGCACCCGGACTAGCGGGACCTACGAGCAGTACTTC. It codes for CASSTRTSGTYEQYF.